Shown below are 31 T cell receptor beta chains from a single sample sequenced in a study of regulatory T cells in long-lasting Graves disease. Library construction for TCR beta used iRepertoire HTBI primers and Arm-PCR of CDR3 regions. TCRdb independently ran MiXCR on the multiplex PCR reads; one entry per CDR3 protein. Seen here are about 400,000 distinct CDR3 sequences, roughly a sixth observed once, and the top ten hold 22%. The sample's time point: newly diagnosed GD, antithyroid drugs for less than 3 months. RNA extracted from PBMCs served as the sequencing template. Sequences were derived from peripheral blood mononuclear cells (PBMCs), sampled at new diagnosis, from a patient treated with antithyroid drugs. These TCRs come from a female donor with Graves disease.

This clonotype was counted many times. The V call is TRBV30, the J call TRBJ2-7; D is perhaps TRBD1 (5 bases). The CDR3 is 14 residues long. Trimming took off 3 bases at V and 3 bases at J, with 15 bases between the two ends. Germline CDR1 GTSNPN, CDR2 SVGIG (reference sequence). The CDR3 sequence is CAWSGTRQGYEQYF. DNA of the CDR3: TGTGCCTGGAGCGGAACCCGGCAGGGCTACGAGCAGTACTTC.

This clonotype showed up just a few times. V gene TRBV6-1 combines with J gene TRBJ2-1; TRBD2 aligns across 9 bases. CDR1 is MNHNS and CDR2 is SASEGT in the germline V gene. J was trimmed by 8 bases and V by 1 base; bases with no gene match: 6. This CDR3 contains 15 residues. Here the CDR3 DNA reads TGTGCCAGCAGTGAAGAAGCACTAGCGGGTCATGAGCAGTTCTTC. Its translation: CASSEEALAGHEQFF.

This chain connects TRBV7-2 to TRBJ2-2, with a tentative D call TRBD1 (7 bases). The CDR3 sequence is 16 residues long. The germline CDR1 and CDR2 sequences are SGHTA and FQGNSA. The V end was cut by 5 bases, the J end by 5 bases, with 18 bases between. CDR3 amino acids: CASSQLVAGGTGELFF. CDR3 nucleotides: TGTGCCAGCAGCCAGCTCGTCGCAGGGGGGACCGGGGAGCTGTTTTTT.

The V gene is TRBV7-9, the J gene TRBJ2-3, with D perhaps matching TRBD2 (5 bases). V was cut by 1 base and J by 6 bases, with 14 bases left in between. The CDR3 runs to 15 residues. Germline loops: CDR1 SEHNR, CDR2 FQNEAQ (reference sequence). CDR3 coding DNA: TGTGCCAGCAGCTTAGATGGCGGGTTTCTGGATACGCAGTATTTT. It codes for CASSLDGGFLDTQYF. Full variable domain (missing parts from reference TRBV7-9 and TRBJ2-3): DTGVSQNPRHKITKRGQNVTFRCDPISEHNRLYWYRQTLGQGPEFLTYFQNEAQLEKSRLLSDRFSAERPKGSFSTLEIQRTEQGDSAMYLCASSLDGGFLDTQYFGPGTRLTVL.

This clonotype has just a few counts. This chain links TRBV30 with TRBJ1-2; possible D gene TRBD1, 6 bases. The CDR3 consists of 15 residues. Germline V CDR1 and CDR2: GTSNPN, SVGIG (reference sequence). V dropped 4 bases and J dropped 2 bases, with 17 bases sitting between them. CDR3 bases: TGTGCCTGGACCCCCCTCCGGACAGACAACTATGGCTACACCTTC. Its translation: CAWTPLRTDNYGYTF.

This clonotype showed up many times. The chain recombines TRBV20-1 with TRBJ1-1; weak D call: TRBD1 (5 bases). The V and J ends lost 3 bases and 8 bases respectively, with 16 bases between them. Germline V gives CDR1 DFQATT, CDR2 SNEGSKA (reference sequence). This CDR3 is 13 amino acids long. The CDR3 DNA reads as TGCAGTGCTAGGGGGCCGGCTCTTCAGGAAGCTTTCTTT. Protein product: CSARGPALQEAFF.

The table lists this clonotype with many counts. The chain uses TRBV12-3 or TRBV12-4 and TRBJ1-2, with no clear D. The V end was cut by 3 bases, the J end by 8 bases, with 16 bases between. The CDR3 loop spans 14 amino acids. CDR3 nucleotides: TGTGCCAGCAGTTTTGGCAGGCCCCTGGAAGGCTACACCTTC. Translated: CASSFGRPLEGYTF.

This clonotype has ten or more counts. The chain couples TRBV5-1 to TRBJ1-1; 8 positions match TRBD1. Germline CDR1 is SGHRS and CDR2 is YFSETQ. Trimming removed 1 base from V and 1 base from J; junction bases left unmatched: 6. CDR3 length equals 16 residues. Written as DNA, the CDR3 is TGCGCCAGCAGCTTGATCTATGGGACAGGGAACACTGAAGCTTTCTTT. Translating it yields CASSLIYGTGNTEAFF.

In this sample, this clonotype turned up a few times. The chain combines TRBV9 with TRBJ1-1, with no clear D. Trimming removed 1 base from V and 2 bases from J, with 15 bases in between. Per the germline V gene, CDR1 is SGDLS and CDR2 is YYNGEE. CDR3 length equals 16 residues. The CDR3 loop is CASSVSADGFNTEAFF. The CDR3 DNA sequence: TGTGCCAGCAGCGTATCCGCGGATGGCTTTAACACTGAAGCTTTCTTT.

This rearrangement joins TRBV7-9 to TRBJ2-5, with 11 bases that match TRBD2. The CDR3 length is 17 residues. CDR1 is SEHNR, CDR2 FQNEAQ, per germline (reference sequence). The V and J ends lost 1 base and 7 bases, in that order; junction bases with no gene match: 11. CDR3 sequence: CASSLVTSGRKPWTQYF. CDR3 coding DNA: TGTGCCAGCAGCTTAGTTACTAGCGGGAGAAAACCTTGGACCCAGTACTTC.

The chain combines TRBV19 with TRBJ2-1; D gene unclear. The J call may not be correct, given that the DNA end is closer to TRBJ2-5. The CDR3 totals 16 residues. CDR1 and CDR2 (germline): LNHDA, SQIVND (reference sequence). The CDR3 coding sequence is TGTGCCAGTAGTATAAGTCGGGCAGCAGTACAAGAGACCCAGTACTTC. Translated: CASSISRAAVQETQYF.

The chain couples TRBV7-3 to TRBJ2-6; tentative D call: TRBD1 (5 bases). There are 14 residues in the CDR3. Germline lookup yields CDR1 SGHTA and CDR2 FQGTGA. V dropped 5 bases and J dropped 9 bases, with 14 bases sitting between them. CDR3 sequence (DNA): TGTGCCAGCAGCGCTCGTACAGGAGACAACGTCCTGACTTTC. This translates into CASSARTGDNVLTF.

This clonotype was observed at least ten times. The rearrangement links TRBV28 to TRBJ1-1, with a weak D call TRBD1 (5 bases). Trimming took 4 bases from V and 3 from J, leaving 15 bases between them. This CDR3 is built from 15 residues. Germline V gene data show CDR1 as MDHEN and CDR2 as SYDVKM. The CDR3 region is CASSWAQAGDTEAFF. CDR3 in DNA: TGTGCCAGCAGTTGGGCACAGGCCGGTGACACTGAAGCTTTCTTT.

This clonotype was counted at least ten times. The rearrangement joins TRBV6-2 or TRBV6-3 to TRBJ2-6, with a possible D match to TRBD1 (6 bases). V dropped 2 bases and J dropped 0 bases, with 14 bases sitting between them. Per germline, CDR1 MNHEY and CDR2 SVGEGT. This CDR3 spans 18 amino acids. CDR3 sequence (DNA): TGTGCCAGCAGTTACAATACAGGGCCCTACTCTGGGGCCAACGTCCTGACTTTC. It is translated as CASSYNTGPYSGANVLTF.

Comments on this clonotype: A clone one base away is much larger, so this may be a read error. The chain has TRBV7-3 and TRBJ2-2; D call uncertain. The CDR3 has 10 amino acids. CDR1 and CDR2 from the germline V gene are SGHTA and FQGTGA. The CDR3 nucleotides are TGTGCCAGCAGCACCAGGGAGCTGTTTTTT. Its translation: CASSTRELFF.

There are many counts of this clonotype. The gene calls are TRBV12-3 or TRBV12-4 and TRBJ2-5, with D perhaps matching TRBD1 (5 bases). Trimming removed 5 bases from V and 2 bases from J, with 12 bases in between. CDR3 size: 14 residues. This CDR3 reads CASSPSTAQETQYF. The CDR3 nucleotides are TGTGCCAGCAGTCCCTCGACAGCTCAAGAGACCCAGTACTTC.

The chain has TRBV2 and TRBJ1-2, with no clear D. The CDR3 contains 14 residues. V lost 7 bases to trimming and J lost 0 bases, with 12 bases between them. CDR1 and CDR2 from the germline V gene are SNHLY and FYNNEI. CDR3 nucleotide sequence: TGTGCCAGCAAAGGCAGCAATACTAACTATGGCTACACCTTC. Translation gives CASKGSNTNYGYTF.

This clonotype was seen a handful of times. The chain joins TRBV9 to TRBJ1-3; no clear D gene. Germline V gene sequence: CDR1 SGDLS, CDR2 YYNGEE. Trimming removed 0 bases from V and 2 bases from J, with 15 bases in between. CDR3 length: 17 amino acids. This CDR3 reads CASSVDEQPGPGNTIYF. The CDR3 region has the DNA TGTGCCAGCAGCGTAGACGAACAGCCGGGCCCTGGAAACACCATATATTTT.

About this clonotype: This may come from a read error, since a much larger clone is one base off. This chain uses TRBV7-2 with TRBJ2-7; TRBD2 matches at 7 bases. Germline V gene data show CDR1 as SGHTA and CDR2 as FQGNSA. This CDR3 contains 15 residues. In DNA, the CDR3 is TGTGCCTGCAGCTTAACGGGGGGACCCGCCGACGAGCAGTACTTC. Translated, it gives CACSLTGGPADEQYF.

This clonotype was observed many times. The V gene is TRBV6-1, the J gene TRBJ1-5; no definite D call. Trimming removed 10 bases at V and 5 bases at J, with 12 bases between. The length of the CDR3 is 12 residues. Germline V CDR1 and CDR2: MNHNS, SASEGT. The CDR3 DNA reads as TGTGCCACCTACGGGGAGTATCAGCCCCAGCATTTT. Translation gives CATYGEYQPQHF.

J is TRBJ2-1 and V is TRBV7-6; 7 nucleotides match TRBD1. Germline loops: CDR1 SGHVS, CDR2 FNYEAQ. The trim removed 0 bases at V and 0 bases at J, leaving 5 bases unmatched. The CDR3 is made up of 17 amino acids. CDR3 nucleotides: TGTGCCAGCAGCTTAGCGCTGGGGGACAGCTCCTACAATGAGCAGTTCTTC. This sequence encodes CASSLALGDSSYNEQFF.

At least ten counts were recorded for this clonotype. The genes are TRBV10-3 and TRBJ1-4; D not resolved. Deletions cut 4 bases from V and 3 bases from J, with 9 bases between. The germline V gene has CDR1 ENHRY and CDR2 SYGVKD. The CDR3 sequence is 14 residues long. In nucleotides, the CDR3 is TGTGCCATCAGTGTGTCAGCCGCTAATGAAAAACTGTTTTTT. This codes for CAISVSAANEKLFF.

This clonotype was seen a handful of times. The chain couples TRBV6-2 or TRBV6-3 to TRBJ1-1; D ambiguous. The CDR3 runs to 15 residues. Trimming removed 5 bases at V and 1 base at J, with 14 bases between. Germline loops: CDR1 MNHEY, CDR2 SVGEGT. This chain's CDR3 is CASSRTRVTNTEAFF. The CDR3 bases are TGTGCCAGCAGTCGAACCCGGGTAACGAACACTGAAGCTTTCTTT.

Concerning this clonotype itself: This likely traces to a read error, being one base from a far larger clone. The rearrangement uses TRBV27 and TRBJ2-5; no definite D call. V gave up 5 bases and J gave up 2 bases, with 15 bases separating them. CDR1 and CDR2 (germline): MNHEY, SMNVEV (reference sequence). The CDR3 runs to 15 residues. CDR3 loop: CASSDPRRAQETQYF. CDR3 DNA sequence: TGTGCCAGCAGTGATCCCCGGAGAGCACAAGAGACCCAGTACTTC.

This chain uses TRBV12-3 or TRBV12-4 with TRBJ2-3; unclear D gene. V lost 3 bases and J 1 base, leaving 11 bases between the germline ends. The CDR3 runs to 15 residues. The CDR3 DNA follows: TGTGCCAGCAGTTTCGACAACCAGGGCACAGATACGCAGTATTTT. It codes for CASSFDNQGTDTQYF.

V gene TRBV4-1 combines with J gene TRBJ1-2; D remains ambiguous. The V gene lost 1 base and the J gene lost 5 bases, with 11 bases spanning the gap. The CDR3 runs 14 residues. The germline V gene has CDR1 MGHRA and CDR2 YSYEKL. This CDR3 reads CASSQVTVRYGYTF. The CDR3 nucleotides read TGCGCCAGCAGCCAAGTTACTGTAAGGTATGGCTACACCTTC.

This clonotype was counted ten times or more. V usage is TRBV20-1 and J usage is TRBJ1-2; 9 bases are a match to TRBD1. Per the germline V gene, CDR1 is DFQATT and CDR2 is SNEGSKA (reference sequence). This CDR3 is built from 14 residues. V dropped 3 bases and J dropped 2; count of bases not matched to a gene: 4. CDR3 amino acids: CSARRQGENYGYTF. CDR3 bases: TGCAGTGCTAGGCGACAGGGGGAAAACTATGGCTACACCTTC.

This rearrangement joins TRBV11-1 to TRBJ2-1; D unclear. CDR3 length equals 15 residues. Germline values: CDR1 SGHAT, CDR2 FQDESV (reference sequence). Trimming cost V 5 bases and J 2 bases, with 13 bases left between them. CDR3 residues: CASSLSVRPYNEQFF. The CDR3 nucleotides read TGTGCCAGCAGCCTGAGCGTTCGACCCTACAATGAGCAGTTCTTC.

V is TRBV3-1 and J is TRBJ2-6, with D uncertain. The germline CDR1 and CDR2 sequences are LGHDT and YNNKEL (reference sequence). The CDR3 is made up of 16 amino acids. Trimming removed 0 bases from V and 0 bases from J, with 6 bases in between. The CDR3 DNA reads TGTGCCAGCAGCCAAGATAGCAGCTCTGGGGCCAACGTCCTGACTTTC. Protein product: CASSQDSSSGANVLTF.

This clonotype came up once. V and J are TRBV28 and TRBJ2-3; D is unresolved. V was pared by 4 bases and J by 2 bases, with 13 bases between. From germline, CDR1 is MDHEN and CDR2 SYDVKM. The CDR3 is 15 residues long. CDR3 loop: CASSSPTRITDTQYF. For the CDR3, the DNA is TGTGCCAGCAGTTCCCCAACACGTATCACAGATACGCAGTATTTT.

This clonotype appeared a few times. The chain recombines TRBV20-1 with TRBJ1-2; 9 positions agree with TRBD1. V shed 7 bases, J shed 0 bases, and the junction held 6 bases outside the gene matches. The germline V gene encodes CDR1 DFQATT and CDR2 SNEGSKA (reference sequence). The CDR3 has 14 amino acids. The CDR3 DNA follows: TGCAGTGTGGGCCGGGACAGGGCTAACTATGGCTACACCTTC. Its protein product is CSVGRDRANYGYTF.